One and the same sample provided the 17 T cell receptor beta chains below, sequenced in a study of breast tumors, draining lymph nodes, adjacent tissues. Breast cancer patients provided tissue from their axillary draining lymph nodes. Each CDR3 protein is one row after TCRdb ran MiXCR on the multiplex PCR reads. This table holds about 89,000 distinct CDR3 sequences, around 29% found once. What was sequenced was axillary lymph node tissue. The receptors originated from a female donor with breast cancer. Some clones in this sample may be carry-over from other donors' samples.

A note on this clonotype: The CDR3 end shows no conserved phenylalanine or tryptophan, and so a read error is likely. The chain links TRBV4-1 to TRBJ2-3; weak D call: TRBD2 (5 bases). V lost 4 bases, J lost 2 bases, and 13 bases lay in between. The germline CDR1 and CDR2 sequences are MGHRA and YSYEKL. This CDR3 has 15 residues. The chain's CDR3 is CASSRSDGITDTQYS. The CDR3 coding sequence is TGCGCCAGCAGCCGTTCGGACGGGATCACAGATACGCAGTATTCT.

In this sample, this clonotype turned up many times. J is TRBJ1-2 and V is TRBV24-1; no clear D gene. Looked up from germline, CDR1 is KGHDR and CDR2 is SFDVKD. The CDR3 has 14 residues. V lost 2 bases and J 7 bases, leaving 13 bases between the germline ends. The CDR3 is CATSDSGRTLGYTF. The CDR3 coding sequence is TGTGCCACCAGTGATTCTGGGAGAACCCTTGGCTACACCTTC.

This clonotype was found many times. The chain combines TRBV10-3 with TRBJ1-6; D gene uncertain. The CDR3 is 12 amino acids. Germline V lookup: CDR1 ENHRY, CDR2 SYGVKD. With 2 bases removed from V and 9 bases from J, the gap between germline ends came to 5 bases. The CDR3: CAISEPGSPLHF. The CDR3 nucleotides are TGTGCCATCAGTGAGCCGGGTTCACCCCTCCACTTT.

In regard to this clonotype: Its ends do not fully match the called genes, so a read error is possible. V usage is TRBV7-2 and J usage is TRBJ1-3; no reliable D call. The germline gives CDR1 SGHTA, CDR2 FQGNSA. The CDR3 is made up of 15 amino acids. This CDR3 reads CASSLRGEYGNTIHF. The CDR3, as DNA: TGCGCCAGCAGCTTGCGTGGGGAGTACGGAAACACCATACATTTT.

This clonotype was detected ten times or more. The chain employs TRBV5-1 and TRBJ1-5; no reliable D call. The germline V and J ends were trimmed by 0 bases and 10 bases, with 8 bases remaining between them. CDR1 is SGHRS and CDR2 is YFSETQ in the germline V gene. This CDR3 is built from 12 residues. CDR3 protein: CASSLEGDPQHF. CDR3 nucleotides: TGCGCCAGCAGCTTGGAGGGCGACCCCCAGCATTTT.

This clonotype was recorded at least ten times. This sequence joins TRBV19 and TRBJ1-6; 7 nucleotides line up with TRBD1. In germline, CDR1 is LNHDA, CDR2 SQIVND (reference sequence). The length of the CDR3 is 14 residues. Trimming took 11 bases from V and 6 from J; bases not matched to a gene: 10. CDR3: CAGGPGQLNSPLHF. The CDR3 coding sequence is TGTGCCGGAGGACCGGGACAGCTTAATTCACCCCTCCACTTT.

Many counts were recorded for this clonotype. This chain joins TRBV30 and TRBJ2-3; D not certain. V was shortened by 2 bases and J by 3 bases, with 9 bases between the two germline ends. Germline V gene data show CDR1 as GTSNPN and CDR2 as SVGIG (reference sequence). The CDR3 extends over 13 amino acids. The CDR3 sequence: CAWSRIETDTQYF. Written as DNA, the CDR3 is TGTGCCTGGAGTAGGATTGAGACAGATACGCAGTATTTT. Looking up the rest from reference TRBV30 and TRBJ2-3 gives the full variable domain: SQTIHQWPATLVQPVGSPLSLECTVEGTSNPNLYWYRQAAGRGLQLLFYSVGIGQISSEVPQNLSASRPQDRQFILSSKKLLLSDSGFYLCAWSRIETDTQYFGPGTRLTVL.

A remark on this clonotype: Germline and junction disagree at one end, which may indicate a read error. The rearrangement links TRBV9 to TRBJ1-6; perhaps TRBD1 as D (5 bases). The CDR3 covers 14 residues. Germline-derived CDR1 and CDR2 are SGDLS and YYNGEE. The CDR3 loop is CASSLRQSNSPLPF. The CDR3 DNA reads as TGTGCCAGCAGCCTCCGACAGTCGAACTCACCCCTCCCCTTT.

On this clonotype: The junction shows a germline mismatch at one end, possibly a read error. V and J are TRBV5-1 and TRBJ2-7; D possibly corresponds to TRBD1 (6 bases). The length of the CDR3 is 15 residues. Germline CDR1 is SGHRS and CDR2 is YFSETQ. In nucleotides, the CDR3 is TGCACCAGCAGCGACACCGGGGCAGGGGTGGGCGAGCAGTACTTC. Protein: CTSSDTGAGVGEQYF.

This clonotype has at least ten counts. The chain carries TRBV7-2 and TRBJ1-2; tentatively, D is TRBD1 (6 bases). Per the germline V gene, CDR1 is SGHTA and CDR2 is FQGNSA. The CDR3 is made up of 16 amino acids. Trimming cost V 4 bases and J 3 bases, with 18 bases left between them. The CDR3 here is CASSWKPGERDYGYTF. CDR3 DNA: TGTGCCAGCAGCTGGAAACCAGGGGAAAGGGACTATGGCTACACCTTC.

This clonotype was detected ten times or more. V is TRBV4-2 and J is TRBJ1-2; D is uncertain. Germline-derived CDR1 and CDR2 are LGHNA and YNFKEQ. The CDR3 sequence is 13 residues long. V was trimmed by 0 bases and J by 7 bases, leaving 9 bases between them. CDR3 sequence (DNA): TGTGCCAGCAGCCAAGAGTCGGGGTTTGGCTACACCTTC. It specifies CASSQESGFGYTF.

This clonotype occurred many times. The CDR3 coding sequence is TGCAGCGTTGGAGGGACACCCGATCAGCCCCAGCATTTT. Translation gives CSVGGTPDQPQHF. The V and J genes are TRBV29-1 and TRBJ1-5; a weak D match, TRBD1 (6 bases). This CDR3 is 13 amino acids long. The germline gives CDR1 SQVTM, CDR2 ANQGSEA. V was clipped by 4 bases and J by 5 bases, with 12 bases between them.

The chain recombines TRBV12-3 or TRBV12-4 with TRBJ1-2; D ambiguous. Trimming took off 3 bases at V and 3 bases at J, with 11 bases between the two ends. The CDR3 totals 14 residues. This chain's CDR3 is CASSFTDLDYGYTF. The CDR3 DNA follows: TGTGCCAGCAGTTTTACCGATCTGGACTATGGCTACACCTTC.

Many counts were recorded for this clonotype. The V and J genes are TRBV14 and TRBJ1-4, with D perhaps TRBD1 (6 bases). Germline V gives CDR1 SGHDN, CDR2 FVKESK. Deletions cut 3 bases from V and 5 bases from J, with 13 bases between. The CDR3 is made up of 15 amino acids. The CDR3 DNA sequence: TGTGCCAGCAGCCAGGCCCGCAGGGGAAATGAAAAACTGTTTTTT. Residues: CASSQARRGNEKLFF.

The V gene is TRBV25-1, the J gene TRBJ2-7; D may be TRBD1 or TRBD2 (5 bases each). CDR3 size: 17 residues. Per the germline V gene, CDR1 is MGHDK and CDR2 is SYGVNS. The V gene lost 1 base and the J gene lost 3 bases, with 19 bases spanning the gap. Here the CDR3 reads CASSEWISGPKGYEQYF. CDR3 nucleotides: TGTGCCAGCAGTGAATGGATTTCGGGACCGAAAGGCTACGAGCAGTACTTC.

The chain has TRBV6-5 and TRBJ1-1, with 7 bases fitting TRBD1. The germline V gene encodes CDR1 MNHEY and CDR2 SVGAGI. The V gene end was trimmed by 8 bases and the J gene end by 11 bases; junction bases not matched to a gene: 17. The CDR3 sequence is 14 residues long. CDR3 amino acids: CASRPLSGQVWAFF. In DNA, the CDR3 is TGTGCCAGCCGCCCTCTATCCGGACAGGTTTGGGCTTTCTTT.

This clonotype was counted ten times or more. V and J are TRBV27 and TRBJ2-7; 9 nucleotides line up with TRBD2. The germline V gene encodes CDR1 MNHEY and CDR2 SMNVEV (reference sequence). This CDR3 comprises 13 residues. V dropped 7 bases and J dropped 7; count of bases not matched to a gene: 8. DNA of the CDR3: TGTGCCAGCAAGACTAGCGGTGCCCAGGAGCAGTACTTC. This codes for CASKTSGAQEQYF.